This TCR beta chain came from a study of shared clonotypes between healthy human individuals. Donors included only healthy HIV-negative adults lacking recent acute infections or vaccinations. Measured with immunoSEQ multiplex PCR; TCRdb has only the in-frame clones, and not every one. The data hold about 490,000 clones, with around 79% observed a single time. This CDR3 is built from 15 residues. Germline-derived CDR1 and CDR2 are LNHNV and YYDKDF (reference sequence). Trimming stripped 0 bases from V and 3 bases from J, with 12 bases between. Sequenced: PBMCs. The J gene is TRBJ2-7, the V gene TRBV15; unclear D gene. The source is a woman aged 40 to 50 in good health. Some clones in this sample may be carry-over from other donors' samples. The CDR3 region has the DNA TGTGCCACCAGCAGAGATCAAGTGTTCAGCTACGAGCAGTACTTC. This gives the protein CATSRDQVFSYEQYF.